The 5 T cell receptor beta chains in this list originate from one sample, sequenced in a study of blood T cell repertoires in COVID-19. The table came from immunoSEQ multiplex PCR; TCRdb's copy has only in-frame clones and leaves some out. The table records some 30,000 clones, roughly nine tenths of them present only once. Material for sequencing was peripheral blood. Receptor source: a human donor with active COVID-19. The donor label of this sample is uncertain.

The chain joins TRBV7-5 to TRBJ2-7; the table gives TRBD2 as D, unverified against the DNA. TRBV7-5 is shown as a pseudogene. The CDR3 is 9 residues long. The CDR3: CADSYEQYF. DNA for the CDR3: TGTGCCGACTCTTACGAGCAGTACTTC.

The V gene is TRBV7-2, the J gene TRBJ1-5; D is possibly TRBD1 (6 bases). V lost 5 bases to trimming and J lost 3 bases, with 11 bases between them. Germline values: CDR1 SGHTA, CDR2 FQGNSA. This CDR3 comprises 14 residues. The CDR3 DNA is TGTGCCAGCAGCCCCCAGGGGTTCAATCAGCCCCAGCATTTT. Its protein product is CASSPQGFNQPQHF.

The chain joins TRBV11-3 to TRBJ2-1, with D possibly matching TRBD2 (6 bases). The CDR3 loop spans 16 amino acids. The V end was cut by 5 bases, the J end by 0 bases, with 14 bases between. Germline V CDR1 and CDR2: SGHNT, YENEEA. CDR3 region: CASSPGTFSSYNEQFF. CDR3 sequence (DNA): TGTGCCAGCAGCCCAGGGACTTTCAGCTCCTACAATGAGCAGTTCTTC.

The chain uses TRBV6-2 or TRBV6-3 and TRBJ2-5; D is undetermined. Trimming took off 0 bases at V and 1 base at J, with 12 bases between the two ends. The CDR3 consists of 16 residues. Germline CDR1 MNHEY, CDR2 SVGEGT. As DNA, the CDR3 is TGTGCCAGCAGTTACTCGAGACAACCACGCCAAGAGACCCAGTACTTC. Encoded protein: CASSYSRQPRQETQYF.

J is TRBJ1-2 and V is TRBV5-4, with TRBD1 identical over 9 bases. The CDR3 runs to 16 residues. Germline loops: CDR1 SGHNT, CDR2 YYREEE (reference sequence). Losses at the gene ends were 0 bases for V and 1 base for J; bases not matched to a gene: 4. This CDR3 is CASSLGPGQGNYGYTF. DNA of the CDR3: TGTGCCAGCAGCTTGGGGCCGGGACAGGGTAACTATGGCTACACCTTC.